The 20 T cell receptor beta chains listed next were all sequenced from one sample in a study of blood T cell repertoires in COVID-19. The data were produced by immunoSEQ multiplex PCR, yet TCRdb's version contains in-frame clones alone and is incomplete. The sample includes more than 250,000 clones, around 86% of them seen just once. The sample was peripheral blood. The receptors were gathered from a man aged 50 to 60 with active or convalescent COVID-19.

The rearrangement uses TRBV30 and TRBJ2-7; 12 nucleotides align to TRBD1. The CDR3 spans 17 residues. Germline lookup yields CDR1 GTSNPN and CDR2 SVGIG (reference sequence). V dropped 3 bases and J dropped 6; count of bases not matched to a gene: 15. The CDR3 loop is CAWRSPSAGTGGTEQYF. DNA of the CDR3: TGTGCCTGGAGGTCTCCTTCCGCCGGGACAGGGGGCACCGAGCAGTACTTC.

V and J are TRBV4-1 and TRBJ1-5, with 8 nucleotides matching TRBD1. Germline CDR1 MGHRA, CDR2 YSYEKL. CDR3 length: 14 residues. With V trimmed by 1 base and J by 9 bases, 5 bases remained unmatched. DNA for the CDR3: TGCGCCAGCAGCCAAGGACAGGGGAGTTGGCCCCAGCATTTT. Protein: CASSQGQGSWPQHF.

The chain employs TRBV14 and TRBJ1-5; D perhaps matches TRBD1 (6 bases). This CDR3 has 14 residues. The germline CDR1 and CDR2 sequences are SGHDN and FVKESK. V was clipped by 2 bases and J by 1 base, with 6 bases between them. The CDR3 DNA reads TGTGCCAGCAGCCAAACAGGGAGCAATCAGCCCCAGCATTTT. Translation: CASSQTGSNQPQHF. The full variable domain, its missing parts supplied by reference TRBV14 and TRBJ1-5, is EAGVTQFPSHSVIEKGQTVTLRCDPISGHDNLYWYRRVMGKEIKFLLHFVKESKQDESGMPNNRFLAERTGGTYSTLKVQPAELEDSGVYFCASSQTGSNQPQHFGDGTRLSIL.

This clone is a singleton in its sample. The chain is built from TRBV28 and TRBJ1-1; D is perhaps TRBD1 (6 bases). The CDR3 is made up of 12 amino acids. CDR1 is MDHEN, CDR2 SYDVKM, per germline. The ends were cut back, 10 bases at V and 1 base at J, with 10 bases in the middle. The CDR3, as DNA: TGTGCCACCCTGGACAGGAACACTGAAGCTTTCTTT. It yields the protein CATLDRNTEAFF.

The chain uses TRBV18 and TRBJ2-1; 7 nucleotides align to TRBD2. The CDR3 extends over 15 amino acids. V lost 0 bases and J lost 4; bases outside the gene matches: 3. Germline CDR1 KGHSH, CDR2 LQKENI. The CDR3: CASSPPERGYNEQFF. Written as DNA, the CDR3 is TGTGCCAGCTCACCACCGGAGCGGGGTTACAATGAGCAGTTCTTC.

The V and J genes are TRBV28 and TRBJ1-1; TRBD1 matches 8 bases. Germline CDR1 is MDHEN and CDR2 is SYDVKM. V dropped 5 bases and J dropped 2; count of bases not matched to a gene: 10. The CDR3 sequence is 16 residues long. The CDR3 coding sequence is TGTGCCAGCAGTGTCAGACAGGGGAAGGGTAACACTGAAGCTTTCTTT. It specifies CASSVRQGKGNTEAFF.

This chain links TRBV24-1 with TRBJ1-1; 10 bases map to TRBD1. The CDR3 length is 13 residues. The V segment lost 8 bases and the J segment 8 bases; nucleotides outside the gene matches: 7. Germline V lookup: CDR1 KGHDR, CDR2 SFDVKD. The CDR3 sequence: CATTGQGIHEAFF. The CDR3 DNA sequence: TGTGCCACCACGGGACAGGGGATACACGAAGCTTTCTTT.

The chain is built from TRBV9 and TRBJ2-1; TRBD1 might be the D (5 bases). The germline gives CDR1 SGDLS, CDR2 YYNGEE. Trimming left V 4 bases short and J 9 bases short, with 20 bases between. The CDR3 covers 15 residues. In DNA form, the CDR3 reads TGTGCCAGCAGCCCTTTAGCCGAGACAGCAGGTGAGCAGTTCTTC. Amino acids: CASSPLAETAGEQFF.

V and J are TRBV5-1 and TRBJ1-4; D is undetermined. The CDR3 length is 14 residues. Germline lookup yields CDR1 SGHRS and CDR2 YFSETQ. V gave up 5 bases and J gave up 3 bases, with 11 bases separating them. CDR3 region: CASRPGLANEKLFF. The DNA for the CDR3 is TGCGCCAGCAGACCCGGGTTGGCTAATGAAAAACTGTTTTTT.

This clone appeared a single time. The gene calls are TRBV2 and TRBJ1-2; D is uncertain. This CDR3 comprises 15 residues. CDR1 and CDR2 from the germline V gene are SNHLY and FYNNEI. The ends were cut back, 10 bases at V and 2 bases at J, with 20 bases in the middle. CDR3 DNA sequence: TGTGCCACCCGTCGGGAGGCCGACGGGAACTATGGCTACACCTTC. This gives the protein CATRREADGNYGYTF.

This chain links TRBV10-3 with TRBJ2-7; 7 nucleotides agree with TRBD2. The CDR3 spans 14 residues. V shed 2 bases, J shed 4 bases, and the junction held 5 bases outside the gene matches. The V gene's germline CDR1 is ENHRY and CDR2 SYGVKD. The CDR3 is CAISEKAGAYEQYF. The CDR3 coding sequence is TGTGCCATCAGTGAGAAGGCGGGAGCATACGAGCAGTACTTC.

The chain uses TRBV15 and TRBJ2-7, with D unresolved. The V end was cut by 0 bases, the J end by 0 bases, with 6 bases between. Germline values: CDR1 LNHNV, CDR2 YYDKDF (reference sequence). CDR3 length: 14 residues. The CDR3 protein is CATSRESGSYEQYF. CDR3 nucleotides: TGTGCCACCAGCAGAGAGTCCGGCTCCTACGAGCAGTACTTC.

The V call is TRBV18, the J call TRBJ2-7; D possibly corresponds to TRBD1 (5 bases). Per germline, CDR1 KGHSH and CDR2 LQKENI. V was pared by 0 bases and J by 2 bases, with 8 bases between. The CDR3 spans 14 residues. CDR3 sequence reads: CASSPPGHPYEQYF. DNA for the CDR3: TGTGCCAGCTCACCACCAGGACATCCCTACGAGCAGTACTTC.

CDR3 region: CASSVLAGGGDEQFF. CDR3 in DNA: TGTGCCAGCAGCGTACTAGCGGGGGGCGGGGATGAGCAGTTCTTC. The rearrangement joins TRBV9 to TRBJ2-1, with TRBD2 matching 11 bases. Germline CDR1 and CDR2: SGDLS and YYNGEE. The V and J ends lost 1 base and 8 bases, in that order; junction bases with no gene match: 5. This CDR3 is 15 amino acids long.

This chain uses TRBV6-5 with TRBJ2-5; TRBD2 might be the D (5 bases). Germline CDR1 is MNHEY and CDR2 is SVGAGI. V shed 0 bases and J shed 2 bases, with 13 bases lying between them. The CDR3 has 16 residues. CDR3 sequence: CASSYSTPWRQETQYF. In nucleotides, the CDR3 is TGTGCCAGCAGTTACTCGACCCCCTGGAGGCAAGAGACCCAGTACTTC.

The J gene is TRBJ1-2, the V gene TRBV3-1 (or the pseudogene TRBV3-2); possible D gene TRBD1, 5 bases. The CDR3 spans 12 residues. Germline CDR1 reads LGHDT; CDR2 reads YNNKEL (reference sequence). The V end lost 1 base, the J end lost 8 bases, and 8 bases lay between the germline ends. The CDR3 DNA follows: TGTGCCAGCAGCCAAGCTTGGGGCGGCTACACCTTC. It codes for CASSQAWGGYTF.

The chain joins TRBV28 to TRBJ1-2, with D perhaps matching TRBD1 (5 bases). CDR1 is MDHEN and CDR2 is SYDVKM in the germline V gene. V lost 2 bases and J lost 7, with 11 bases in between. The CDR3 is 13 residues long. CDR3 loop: CASSLARVGGYTF. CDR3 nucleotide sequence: TGTGCCAGCAGTTTAGCCAGGGTAGGTGGCTACACCTTC.

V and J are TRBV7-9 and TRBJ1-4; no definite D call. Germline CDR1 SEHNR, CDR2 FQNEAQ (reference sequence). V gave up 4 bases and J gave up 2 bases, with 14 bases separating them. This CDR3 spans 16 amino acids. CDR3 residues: CASSSGVGSTNEKLFF. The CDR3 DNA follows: TGTGCCAGCAGCTCCGGGGTTGGCAGTACTAATGAAAAACTGTTTTTT.

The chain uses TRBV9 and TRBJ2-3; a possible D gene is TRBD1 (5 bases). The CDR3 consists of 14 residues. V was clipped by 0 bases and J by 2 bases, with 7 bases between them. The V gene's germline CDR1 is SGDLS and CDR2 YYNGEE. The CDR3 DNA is TGTGCCAGCAGCGTAGTGGGGCCCACAGATACGCAGTATTTT. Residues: CASSVVGPTDTQYF.

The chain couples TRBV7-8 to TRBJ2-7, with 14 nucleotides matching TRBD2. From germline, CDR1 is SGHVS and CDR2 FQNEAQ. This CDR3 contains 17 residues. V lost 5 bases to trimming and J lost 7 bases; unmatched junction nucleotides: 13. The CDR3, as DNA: TGTGCCAGCAGCGTTTTGGGGACTAGCGGGAGTCGAAAAGAGCAGTACTTC. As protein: CASSVLGTSGSRKEQYF.